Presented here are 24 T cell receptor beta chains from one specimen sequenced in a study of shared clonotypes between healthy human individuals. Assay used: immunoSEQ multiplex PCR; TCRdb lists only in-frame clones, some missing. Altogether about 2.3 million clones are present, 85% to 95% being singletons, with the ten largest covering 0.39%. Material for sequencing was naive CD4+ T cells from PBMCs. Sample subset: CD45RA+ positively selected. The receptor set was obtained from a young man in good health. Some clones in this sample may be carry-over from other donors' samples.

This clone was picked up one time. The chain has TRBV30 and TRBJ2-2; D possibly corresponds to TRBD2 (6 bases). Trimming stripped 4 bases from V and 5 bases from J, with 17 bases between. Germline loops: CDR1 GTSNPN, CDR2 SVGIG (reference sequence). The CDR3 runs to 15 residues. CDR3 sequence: CAWKVPGLQTGELFF. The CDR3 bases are TGTGCCTGGAAGGTACCGGGACTCCAGACCGGGGAGCTGTTTTTT.

CDR3 amino acids: CASSLIPRTVFSYEQYF. As DNA, the CDR3 is TGTGCCAGCAGTTTAATTCCCCGGACAGTTTTCTCCTACGAGCAGTACTTC. This rearrangement joins TRBV28 to TRBJ2-5, with D perhaps TRBD1 (6 bases). The J call is in doubt because the DNA end fits TRBJ2-7 better. Germline V CDR1 and CDR2: MDHEN, SYDVKM. The CDR3 sequence is 17 residues long.

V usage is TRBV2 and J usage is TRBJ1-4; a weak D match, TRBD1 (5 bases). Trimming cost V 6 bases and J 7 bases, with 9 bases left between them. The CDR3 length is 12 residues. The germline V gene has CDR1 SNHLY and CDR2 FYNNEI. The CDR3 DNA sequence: TGTGCCAGCAGGCAGGGTTCTGAAAAACTGTTTTTT. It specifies CASRQGSEKLFF.

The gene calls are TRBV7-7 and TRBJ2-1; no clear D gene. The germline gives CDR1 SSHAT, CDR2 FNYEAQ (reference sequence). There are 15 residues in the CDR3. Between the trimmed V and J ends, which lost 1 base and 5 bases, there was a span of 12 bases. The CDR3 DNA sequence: TGTGCCAGCAGCTTAGGGCCCCTGCGCCACAATGAGCAGTTCTTC. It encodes CASSLGPLRHNEQFF.

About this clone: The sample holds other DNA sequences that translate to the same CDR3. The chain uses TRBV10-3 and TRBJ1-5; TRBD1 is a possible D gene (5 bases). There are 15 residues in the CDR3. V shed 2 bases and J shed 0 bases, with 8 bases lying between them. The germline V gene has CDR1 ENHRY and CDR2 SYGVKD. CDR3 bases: TGTGCCATCAGTGAGGGCCAGGGTAGCAATCAGCCCCAGCATTTT. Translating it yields CAISEGQGSNQPQHF.

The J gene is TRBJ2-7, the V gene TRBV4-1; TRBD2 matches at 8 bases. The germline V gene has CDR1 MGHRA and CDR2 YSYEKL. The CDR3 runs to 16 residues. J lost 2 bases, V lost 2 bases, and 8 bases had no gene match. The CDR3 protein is CASSQKPGLDPYEQYF. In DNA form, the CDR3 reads TGCGCCAGCAGCCAAAAACCGGGACTAGACCCCTACGAGCAGTACTTC.

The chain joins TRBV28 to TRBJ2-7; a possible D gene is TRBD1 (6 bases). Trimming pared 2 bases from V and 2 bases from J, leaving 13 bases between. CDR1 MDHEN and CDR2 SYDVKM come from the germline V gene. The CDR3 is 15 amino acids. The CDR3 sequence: CASSLGGPLAYEQYF. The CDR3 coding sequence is TGTGCCAGCAGTTTAGGGGGCCCCCTCGCCTACGAGCAGTACTTC. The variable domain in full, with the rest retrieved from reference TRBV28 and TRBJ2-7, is DVKVTQSSRYLVKRTGEKVFLECVQDMDHENMFWYRQDPGLGLRLIYFSYDVKMKEKGDIPEGYSVSREKKERFSLILESASTNQTSMYLCASSLGGPLAYEQYFGPGTRLTVT.

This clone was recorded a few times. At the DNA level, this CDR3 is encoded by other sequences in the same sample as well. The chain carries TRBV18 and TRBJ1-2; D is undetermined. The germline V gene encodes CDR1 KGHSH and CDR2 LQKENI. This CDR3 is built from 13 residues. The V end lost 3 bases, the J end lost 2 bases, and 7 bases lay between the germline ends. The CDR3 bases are TGTGCCAGCTCACCTGGGGAAAACTATGGCTACACCTTC. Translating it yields CASSPGENYGYTF.

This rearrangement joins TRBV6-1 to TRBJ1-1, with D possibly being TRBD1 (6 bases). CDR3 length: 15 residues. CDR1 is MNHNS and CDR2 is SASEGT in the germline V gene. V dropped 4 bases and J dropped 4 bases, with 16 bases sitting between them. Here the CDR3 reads CASSVIQGFSTEAFF. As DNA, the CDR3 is TGTGCCAGCAGTGTAATACAGGGTTTCAGCACTGAAGCTTTCTTT.

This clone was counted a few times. The CDR3 nucleotides are TGTGCCAGCAGGGACCCAGGGCAAGCTTTCTTT. Its protein is CASRDPGQAFF. This sequence joins TRBV28 and TRBJ1-1; D is possibly TRBD1 (5 bases). This CDR3 has 11 amino acids. The germline V and J ends were trimmed by 6 bases and 9 bases, with 11 bases remaining between them. Germline CDR1 MDHEN, CDR2 SYDVKM.

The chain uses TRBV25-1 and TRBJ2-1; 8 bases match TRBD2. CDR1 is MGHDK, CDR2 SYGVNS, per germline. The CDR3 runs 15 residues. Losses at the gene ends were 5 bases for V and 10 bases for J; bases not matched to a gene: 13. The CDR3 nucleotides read TGTGCCAGCAGTCGGGAGGGGGGAGTCCCCGGCGAGCAGTTCTTC. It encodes CASSREGGVPGEQFF.

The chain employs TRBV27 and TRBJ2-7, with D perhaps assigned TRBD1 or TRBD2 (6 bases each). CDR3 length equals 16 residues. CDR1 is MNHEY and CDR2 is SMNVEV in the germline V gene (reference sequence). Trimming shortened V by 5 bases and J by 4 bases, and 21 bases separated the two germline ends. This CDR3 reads CASSTRRQAEGYEQYF. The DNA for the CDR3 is TGTGCCAGCAGTACGAGACGACAGGCGGAGGGGTACGAGCAGTACTTC.

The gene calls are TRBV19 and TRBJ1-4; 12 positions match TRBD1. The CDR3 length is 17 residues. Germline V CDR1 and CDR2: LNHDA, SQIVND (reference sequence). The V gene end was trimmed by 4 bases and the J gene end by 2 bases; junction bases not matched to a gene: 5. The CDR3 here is CASSSAGTGGTNEKLFF. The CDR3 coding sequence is TGTGCCAGTAGTAGTGCCGGGACAGGGGGCACTAATGAAAAACTGTTTTTT.

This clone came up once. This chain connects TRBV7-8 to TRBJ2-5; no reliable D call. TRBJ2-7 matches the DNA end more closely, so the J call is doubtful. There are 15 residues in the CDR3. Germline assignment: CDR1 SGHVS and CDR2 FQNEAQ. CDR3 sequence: CASSFLTSGLSEQYF. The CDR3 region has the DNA TGTGCCAGCAGCTTTCTCACGAGTGGGTTGAGCGAGCAGTACTTC.

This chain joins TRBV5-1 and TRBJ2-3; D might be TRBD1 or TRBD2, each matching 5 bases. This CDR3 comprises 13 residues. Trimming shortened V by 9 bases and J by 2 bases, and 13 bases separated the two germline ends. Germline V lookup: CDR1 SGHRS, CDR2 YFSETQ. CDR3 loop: CATGTEDTDTQYF. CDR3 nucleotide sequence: TGCGCCACCGGGACGGAAGACACAGATACGCAGTATTTT.

The chain's CDR3 is CASSLEGPADTEAFF. In nucleotides, the CDR3 is TGCGCCAGCAGCTTGGAGGGTCCGGCGGACACTGAAGCTTTCTTT. The chain employs TRBV5-1 and TRBJ1-1; D uncertain. This CDR3 has 15 amino acids. V lost 0 bases, J lost 3 bases, and 12 bases lay in between. Germline lookup yields CDR1 SGHRS and CDR2 YFSETQ.

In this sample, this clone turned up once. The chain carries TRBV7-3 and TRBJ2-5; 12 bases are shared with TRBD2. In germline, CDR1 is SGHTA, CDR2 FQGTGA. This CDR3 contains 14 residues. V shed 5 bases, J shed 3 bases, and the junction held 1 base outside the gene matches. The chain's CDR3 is CASSASGREETQYF. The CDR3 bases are TGTGCCAGCAGCGCTAGCGGGAGGGAAGAGACCCAGTACTTC.

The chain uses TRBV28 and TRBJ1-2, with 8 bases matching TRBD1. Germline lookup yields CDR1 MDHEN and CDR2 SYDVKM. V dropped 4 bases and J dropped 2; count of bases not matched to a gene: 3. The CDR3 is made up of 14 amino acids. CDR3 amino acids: CASSWGQANYGYTF. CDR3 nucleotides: TGTGCCAGCAGTTGGGGACAGGCAAACTATGGCTACACCTTC.

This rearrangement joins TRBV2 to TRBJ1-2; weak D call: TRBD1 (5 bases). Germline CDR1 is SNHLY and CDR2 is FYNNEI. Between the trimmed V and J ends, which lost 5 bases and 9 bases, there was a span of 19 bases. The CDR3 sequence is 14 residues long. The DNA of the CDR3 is TGTGCCAGCAGTCCCCAGCCGGGGGGAGTGAGCTACACCTTC. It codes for CASSPQPGGVSYTF. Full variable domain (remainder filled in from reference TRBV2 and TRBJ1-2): EPEVTQTPSHQVTQMGQEVILRCVPISNHLYFYWYRQILGQKVEFLVSFYNNEISEKSEIFDDQFSVERPDGSNFTLKIRSTKLEDSAMYFCASSPQPGGVSYTFGSGTRLTVV.

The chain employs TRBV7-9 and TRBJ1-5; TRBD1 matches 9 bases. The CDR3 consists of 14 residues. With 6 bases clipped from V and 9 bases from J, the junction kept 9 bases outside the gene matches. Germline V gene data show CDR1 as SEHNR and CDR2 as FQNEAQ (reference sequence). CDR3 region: CASSIQGAERPQHF. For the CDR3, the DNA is TGTGCCAGCAGTATACAGGGGGCCGAGCGGCCCCAGCATTTT.

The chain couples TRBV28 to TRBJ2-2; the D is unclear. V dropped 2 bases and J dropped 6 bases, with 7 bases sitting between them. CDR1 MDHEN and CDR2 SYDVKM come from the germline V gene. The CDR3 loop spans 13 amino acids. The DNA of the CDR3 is TGTGCCAGCAGTTTAGTAGGCTCCGGGGAGCTGTTTTTT. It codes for CASSLVGSGELFF. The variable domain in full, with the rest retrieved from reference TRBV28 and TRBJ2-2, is DVKVTQSSRYLVKRTGEKVFLECVQDMDHENMFWYRQDPGLGLRLIYFSYDVKMKEKGDIPEGYSVSREKKERFSLILESASTNQTSMYLCASSLVGSGELFFGEGSRLTVL.

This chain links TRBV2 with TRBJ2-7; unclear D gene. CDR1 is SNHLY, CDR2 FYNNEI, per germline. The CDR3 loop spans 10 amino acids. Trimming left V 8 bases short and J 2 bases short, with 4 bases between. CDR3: CASQPYEQYF. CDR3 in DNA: TGTGCCAGCCAACCCTACGAGCAGTACTTC. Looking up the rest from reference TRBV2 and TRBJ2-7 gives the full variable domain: EPEVTQTPSHQVTQMGQEVILRCVPISNHLYFYWYRQILGQKVEFLVSFYNNEISEKSEIFDDQFSVERPDGSNFTLKIRSTKLEDSAMYFCASQPYEQYFGPGTRLTVT.

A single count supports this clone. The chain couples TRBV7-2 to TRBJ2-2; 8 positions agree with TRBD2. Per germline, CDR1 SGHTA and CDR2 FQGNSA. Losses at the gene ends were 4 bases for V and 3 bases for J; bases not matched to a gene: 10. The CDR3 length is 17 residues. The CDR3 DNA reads TGTGCCAGCAGCTCGCCCAAGCGGGAGACTTACACCGGGGAGCTGTTTTTT. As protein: CASSSPKRETYTGELFF.

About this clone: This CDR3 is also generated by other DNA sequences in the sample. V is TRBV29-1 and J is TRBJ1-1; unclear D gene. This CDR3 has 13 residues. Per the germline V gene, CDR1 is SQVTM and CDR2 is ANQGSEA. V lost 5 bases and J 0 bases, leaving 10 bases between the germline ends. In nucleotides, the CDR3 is TGCAGCGTTCGAGGGCGATTGAACACTGAAGCTTTCTTT. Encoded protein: CSVRGRLNTEAFF.